The clone carrying this T cell receptor (beta chain) was seen at least ten times. What it binds is unknown. Presentation of ophthalmopathy in the donors involved moderate-to-severe activity, CAS ≥3, NOSPECS ≥4 and a duration under 3 months. Other autoimmune diseases, uncontrolled infections, pregnancy or lactation led to the exclusion of patients. The data are from a study of Graves' ophthalmopathy and Graves' hyperthyroidism. The study's findings and limits: As the model predicted ophthalmopathy progression, it achieved a sensitivity of nearly 71% and a specificity of about 72%.

RNA transcripts were the template, and TCR beta CDR3 regions were amplified from them. HTBI-primed first-round RT-PCR preceded second-round multiplex PCR. One entry per CDR3 protein results from TCRdb running MiXCR on the multiplex PCR reads. Of hundreds of thousands of distinct CDR3 sequences in the sample, just over 40% were seen once. The origin of this receptor is an adult man with Graves' ophthalmopathy. The specimen sequenced was peripheral blood.

The CDR3 DNA follows: TGTGCCAGCAGCTTTCAGGAGCTGGCACCCCTCCACTTT. Translated: CASSFQELAPLHF. This sequence joins TRBV7-8 and TRBJ1-6; D gene unclear. The germline gives CDR1 SGHVS, CDR2 FQNEAQ. This CDR3 is built from 13 residues. V lost 3 bases to trimming and J lost 11 bases, with 11 bases between them.